Listed here is a single T cell receptor (beta chain). Its antigen is not known. The data were obtained in a study of T-cell reconstitution after alpha-beta-depleted transplantation in children. Broader study findings: By one year post-transplant, T-cell counts and diversity largely arose from T cells that were newly produced. Some patients showed high day-60 TCRbeta diversity, which derived from surviving recipient T cells and thymic progenitors. It was reported that alpha-beta T cells came from several hundred expanded graft clones (about two months after transplant).

During its preparation, the TCRbeta library received unique molecular identifiers. TCRdb reanalysed the PCR reads using MiXCR and keeps one entry per CDR3 protein. This table holds 300,000 to 350,000 distinct CDR3 sequences, approximately 23% found once. The material was PBMCs, mostly from graft donor cells, obtained 180 days after TCRalphabeta/CD19-depleted stem cell transplant. This sequence was found in a male patient aged 10-17 years who had a stem cell transplant for acute lymphoblastic leukemia, so the T cells may come from the graft donor.

The CDR3 DNA is TGTGCCAGCGTCTCTAGCGGGAGGTCCAAAAACATTCAGTACTTC. This codes for CASVSSGRSKNIQYF. The V call is TRBV7-9, the J call TRBJ2-4, with 11 bases aligning to TRBD2. The CDR3 length is 15 residues. V lost 8 bases to trimming and J lost 2 bases; unmatched junction nucleotides: 5. Germline lookup yields CDR1 SEHNR and CDR2 FQNEAQ (reference sequence).